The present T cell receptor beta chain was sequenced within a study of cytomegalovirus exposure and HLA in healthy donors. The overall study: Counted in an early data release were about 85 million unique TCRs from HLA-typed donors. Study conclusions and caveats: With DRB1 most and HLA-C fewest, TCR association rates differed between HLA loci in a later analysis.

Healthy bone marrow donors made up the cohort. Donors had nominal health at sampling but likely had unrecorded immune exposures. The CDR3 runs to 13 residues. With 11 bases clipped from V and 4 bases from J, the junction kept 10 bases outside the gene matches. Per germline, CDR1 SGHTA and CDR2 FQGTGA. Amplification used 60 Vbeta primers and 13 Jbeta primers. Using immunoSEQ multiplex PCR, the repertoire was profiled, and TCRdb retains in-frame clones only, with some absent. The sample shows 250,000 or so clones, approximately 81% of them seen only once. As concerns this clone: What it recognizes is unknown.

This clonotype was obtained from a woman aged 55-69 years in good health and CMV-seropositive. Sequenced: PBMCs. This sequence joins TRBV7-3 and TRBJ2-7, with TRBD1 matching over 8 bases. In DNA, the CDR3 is TGTGCCGTACCAGGGACAGGTGTGTACGAGCAGTACTTC. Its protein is CAVPGTGVYEQYF.